The T cell receptor beta chain under discussion was sequenced for a study of blood T cell repertoires in COVID-19. Study in general: The samples span acute and convalescent COVID-19 from the United States, Italy and Spain.

Original processing methods: Estimated nucleated cell counts came from reference gene primer amplification. The method was immunoSEQ multiplex PCR; TCRdb's version includes in-frame clones alone and lacks a portion of them. That table gives V, J and clone size, and the DNA gave D and trimming. The sample contains 310,000 or so clones, roughly 90% of which appear only once. Trimming removed 7 bases from V and 5 bases from J, with 12 bases in between. Germline V gene lookup returns CDR1 MNHNY and CDR2 SVGAGI (reference sequence). This CDR3 region has 13 residues. The Seattle patients, enrolled during active infection, were followed longitudinally. The table lists this clone with a count of one.

The sequence was collected from a man aged 25-45 years with COVID-19, enrolled during active disease. The chain employs TRBV6-6 and TRBJ1-5, with D hard to call. Specimen: peripheral blood. The CDR3 DNA reads TGTGCCAGCAAGTTAACCGGGGATCAGCCCCAGCATTTT. This codes for CASKLTGDQPQHF.